A single sample gave rise to the 8 T cell receptor beta chains below, sequenced in a study of CD8+ T cells in alopecia areata. After isolation, RNA underwent reverse transcription to generate cDNA as the sequencing template. Clones were read by immunoSEQ multiplex PCR, and TCRdb kept only the in-frame ones, dropping some. The data hold fewer than 200,000 clones, with roughly three fifths observed a single time. This sample's treatment: oral pan-JAK inhibitor, 5-10 mg twice daily. The specimen was CD8+ T cells sorted from blood, collected at week 24, from a patient treated with tofacitinib. These receptors all come from a human donor with alopecia areata.

This CDR3 is CSVEERQGNDYEQYF. Written as DNA, the CDR3 is TGCAGCGTTGAAGAGAGACAGGGTAATGACTACGAGCAGTACTTC. The chain recombines TRBV29-1 with TRBJ2-7, with 7 bases aligning to TRBD1. The CDR3 is 15 residues long. After removal of 0 bases from V and 3 bases from J, the junction contained 8 bases not matched to a gene. Germline V lookup: CDR1 SQVTM, CDR2 ANQGSEA.

V and J are TRBV4-1 and TRBJ2-7, with TRBD1 matching over 8 bases. Germline CDR1 is MGHRA and CDR2 is YSYEKL. J lost 0 bases, V lost 4 bases, and 8 bases had no gene match. The CDR3 extends over 16 amino acids. CDR3 sequence: CASSRMTGVPSYEQYF. In DNA form, the CDR3 reads TGCGCCAGCAGCCGGATGACAGGGGTCCCCTCCTACGAGCAGTACTTC.

The rearrangement uses TRBV11-2 and TRBJ2-1; 10 bases align to TRBD2. V dropped 1 base and J dropped 9; count of bases not matched to a gene: 3. The CDR3 covers 14 residues. The germline CDR1 and CDR2 sequences are SGHAT and FQNNGV. CDR3 DNA sequence: TGTGCCAGCAGCTTAGCACTAGCGGGGTCTGAGCAGTTCTTC. As protein: CASSLALAGSEQFF.

The chain links TRBV14 to TRBJ1-1, with no clear D. The CDR3 has 13 amino acids. Germline lookup yields CDR1 SGHDN and CDR2 FVKESK. V lost 3 bases, J lost 0 bases, and 5 bases lay in between. The CDR3 is CASSHVVNTEAFF. The CDR3 DNA follows: TGTGCCAGCAGCCACGTGGTGAACACTGAAGCTTTCTTT. The entire variable domain, with the rest obtained from reference TRBV14 and TRBJ1-1, is as follows: EAGVTQFPSHSVIEKGQTVTLRCDPISGHDNLYWYRRVMGKEIKFLLHFVKESKQDESGMPNNRFLAERTGGTYSTLKVQPAELEDSGVYFCASSHVVNTEAFFGQGTRLTVV.

J is TRBJ2-7 and V is TRBV27, with no clear D. Germline V lookup: CDR1 MNHEY, CDR2 SMNVEV (reference sequence). CDR3 length: 13 residues. Trimming removed 5 bases from V and 0 bases from J, with 8 bases in between. CDR3 coding DNA: TGTGCCAGCAGTGGACCGGGCTCCTACGAGCAGTACTTC. It translates to CASSGPGSYEQYF.

This clone was recorded many times. This rearrangement joins TRBV15 to TRBJ1-4, with D maybe TRBD1 (5 bases). The V gene lost 9 bases and the J gene lost 2 bases, with 10 bases spanning the gap. The CDR3 is made up of 13 amino acids. Germline CDR1 LNHNV, CDR2 YYDKDF (reference sequence). CDR3 region: CATSGYTNEKLFF. The CDR3 nucleotides are TGTGCCACTTCAGGGTATACTAATGAAAAACTGTTTTTT.

This chain uses TRBV30 with TRBJ1-3, with unresolved D. There are 12 residues in the CDR3. The V gene lost 1 base and the J gene lost 8 bases, with 9 bases spanning the gap. Germline-derived CDR1 and CDR2 are GTSNPN and SVGIG (reference sequence). The CDR3 nucleotides are TGTGCCTGGAGTGGCGGCAGCGACACCATATATTTT. It translates to CAWSGGSDTIYF.

The chain joins TRBV25-1 to TRBJ1-4, with a weak D call TRBD1 (6 bases). The CDR3 is 14 amino acids. Germline CDR1 is MGHDK and CDR2 is SYGVNS. Trimming pared 1 base from V and 8 bases from J, leaving 11 bases between. CDR3 residues: CASSEWGRGEKLFF. The CDR3 DNA follows: TGTGCCAGCAGTGAATGGGGGCGAGGAGAAAAACTGTTTTTT.